This entry lists 6 T cell receptor beta chains sequenced from one sample in a study of cytomegalovirus exposure and HLA in healthy donors. Primers for the PCR totalled 60 Vbeta and 13 Jbeta. Assay used: immunoSEQ multiplex PCR; TCRdb lists only in-frame clones, some missing. This sample has 150,000 to 200,000 clones; approximately 84% occur once, and the top ten carry 2% to 2.5%. Sequencing was carried out using PBMCs. The receptors derive from a man between 18 and 35 years old in good health and CMV-seropositive.

V and J are TRBV7-8 and TRBJ2-5, with TRBD2 matching over 10 bases. CDR1 and CDR2 from the germline V gene are SGHVS and FQNEAQ. The CDR3 is 16 amino acids. Trimming removed 5 bases from V and 2 bases from J; junction bases left unmatched: 8. The CDR3 sequence: CASSRGASGGQETQYF. The CDR3 DNA follows: TGTGCCAGCAGCCGGGGGGCTAGCGGGGGTCAAGAGACCCAGTACTTC.

The chain recombines TRBV9 with TRBJ2-1; tentatively, D is TRBD2 (6 bases). Germline lookup yields CDR1 SGDLS and CDR2 YYNGEE. V lost 0 bases, J lost 10 bases, and 11 bases lay in between. This CDR3 has 13 residues. CDR3 nucleotides: TGTGCCAGCAGCGTAGCCCAAGGAGGGGAGCAGTTCTTC. This encodes CASSVAQGGEQFF. The whole variable domain, remainder taken from reference TRBV9 and TRBJ2-1, is DSGVTQTPKHLITATGQRVTLRCSPRSGDLSVYWYQQSLDQGLQFLIQYYNGEERAKGNILERFSAQQFPDLHSELNLSSLELGDSALYFCASSVAQGGEQFFGPGTRLTVL.

Only one count was recorded for this clone. This sequence joins TRBV10-3 and TRBJ2-1, with TRBD1 matching over 7 bases. CDR1 is ENHRY, CDR2 SYGVKD, per germline. The CDR3 is 14 amino acids. The V gene end was trimmed by 1 base and the J gene end by 9 bases; junction bases not matched to a gene: 6. This chain's CDR3 is CAISEFEGASEQFF. DNA for the CDR3: TGTGCCATCAGTGAGTTCGAGGGGGCATCTGAGCAGTTCTTC.

The chain is built from TRBV7-9 and TRBJ2-2; TRBD2 is a possible D gene (6 bases). The germline gives CDR1 SEHNR, CDR2 FQNEAQ (reference sequence). This CDR3 is built from 13 residues. Trimming shortened V by 3 bases and J by 6 bases, and 8 bases separated the two germline ends. CDR3 bases: TGTGCCAGCAGCTTTGGAGGGTCCGGGGAGCTGTTTTTT. Protein product: CASSFGGSGELFF.

On this clone itself: Mismatch with germline at one junction end may stem from a read error. The chain carries TRBV7-7 and TRBJ2-7; 8 nucleotides agree with TRBD1. The CDR3 runs to 13 residues. The germline V gene encodes CDR1 SSHAT and CDR2 FNYEAQ (reference sequence). CDR3 loop: CASSFGTGNEQYF. As DNA, the CDR3 is TGTGCTAGCAGCTTCGGGACAGGCAACGAGCAGTACTTC.

The chain links TRBV5-1 to TRBJ2-2; no clear D. Per the germline V gene, CDR1 is SGHRS and CDR2 is YFSETQ. V was shortened by 0 bases and J by 0 bases, with 6 bases between the two germline ends. The CDR3 is 15 residues long. CDR3 nucleotide sequence: TGCGCCAGCAGCTTGGTCAGCGCGAACACCGGGGAGCTGTTTTTT. This gives the protein CASSLVSANTGELFF.